This is a list of T cell receptor beta chains from one sample in a study of cytomegalovirus exposure and HLA in healthy donors. The table came from immunoSEQ multiplex PCR; TCRdb's copy has only in-frame clones and leaves some out. The data contain around 250,000 clones, approximately 82% of them singletons. The sample taken for sequencing was PBMCs. The origin of the receptors is a woman aged 60-70 years in good health and CMV-seropositive. The CDR3 runs from the conserved cysteine through the conserved F or W. Each record gives: J gene, D gene, clone size, V gene, CDR3 DNA, CDR3 protein. A D gene is named only where the DNA matches it firmly. Where a row states a size, it is once, few, many or the class of an expanded clone; other rows omit it.

>TRBJ1-5|.|.|TRBV23-1
TGCGCCAGCAGTCCCCCAAGGGGGTCCGGGAAAGGGCAGCCCCAGCATTTT
CASSPPRGSGKGQPQHF
>TRBJ1-2|TRBD1|.|TRBV27
TGTGCCAGCAGGCGACAGGGGGCAAACACTGGCTACACCTTC
CASRRQGANTGYTF
>TRBJ2-7|.|once|TRBV7-9
TGTGCCAGCAGCTCCCGCAAACTAGCAATCGAGCAGTACTTC
CASSSRKLAIEQYF
>TRBJ1-4|.|.|TRBV27
TGTGCCAGCAGTTTTTTCTCGGGGAGGGGGAATGAAAAACTGTTTTTT
CASSFFSGRGNEKLFF
>TRBJ2-7|TRBD2|.|TRBV27
TGTGCCAGCAGTTTCCTAGCGGGAGAGCAGTACTTC
CASSFLAGEQYF
>TRBJ2-5|.|.|TRBV2
TGTGCCAGCAGTGGGATGGCGGGAGAGACCCAGTACTTC
CASSGMAGETQYF
>TRBJ2-1|.|.|TRBV28
TGTGCCAGCAGTTTCAGGAGCCCAGGGGATGAGCAGTTCTTC
CASSFRSPGDEQFF
>TRBJ2-3|.|.|TRBV6-5
TGTGCCAGCAGTTACGGTAGTAGAGATACGCAGTATTTT
CASSYGSRDTQYF
>TRBJ2-5|TRBD2|.|TRBV23-1
TGCGCCAGCAGTCAATCCGGGGGGACTATCCGATTTAAACAAGAGACCCAGTACTTC
CASSQSGGTIRFKQETQYF
>TRBJ1-1|.|.|TRBV6-5
TGTGCCAGCGGCGACTCAGGAGGGATAGGCACTGAAGCTTTCTTT
CASGDSGGIGTEAFF
>TRBJ2-7|.|.|TRBV7-9
TGTGCCAGCAGCTTGGGTGGACAAGTACGTCGATTCTCCTACGAGCAGTACTTC
CASSLGGQVRRFSYEQYF
>TRBJ2-7|.|few|TRBV18
TGTGCCAGCTCACCACTAGGGGGCGAGCAGTACTTC
CASSPLGGEQYF
>TRBJ1-2|.|.|TRBV5-4
TGTGCCAGCAGCTTGGCTGGAGACTATGGCTACACCTTC
CASSLAGDYGYTF
>TRBJ2-1|TRBD2|.|TRBV28
TGTGCCAGCAGTTCTACTTCTAGCGGGAGCTCCTACAATGAGCAGTTCTTC
CASSSTSSGSSYNEQFF
>TRBJ1-1|TRBD1|.|TRBV18
TGTGCCAGCTCACCGACAGGGGTAGACACTGAAGCTTTCTTT
CASSPTGVDTEAFF
>TRBJ1-2|.|.|TRBV19
TGTGCCAGTAGTATTGGGCCTAAAGATGGCTACACCTTC
CASSIGPKDGYTF
>TRBJ1-5|.|few|TRBV28
TGTGCCAGCAGTTTTGTGTCCGGGGTCAATCAGCCCCAGCATTTT
CASSFVSGVNQPQHF
>TRBJ1-4|.|.|TRBV5-1
TGCGCCAGCAGCTTACAGGTTATTGGGCCTAATGAAAAACTGTTTTTT
CASSLQVIGPNEKLFF
>TRBJ2-1|TRBD2|.|TRBV28
TGTGCCAGCAGGCCACTAGCGGGATACAATGAGCAGTTCTTC
CASRPLAGYNEQFF
>TRBJ2-5|.|.|TRBV5-1
TGCGCCAGCAGCTTCCAGGAAGAGACCCAGTACTTC
CASSFQEETQYF
>TRBJ2-7|.|once|TRBV11-2
TGTGCCAGCAGCACAGGGTCCCGATCCTACGAGCAGTACTTC
CASSTGSRSYEQYF
>TRBJ2-7|.|once|TRBV6-5
TGTGCCAGCAGTTACCCCTCAGCGACAGGTTACGAGCAGTACTTC
CASSYPSATGYEQYF
>TRBJ2-7|.|few|TRBV5-1
TGCGCCAGCAGCTTGGGGGCAGTATACGAGCAGTACTTC
CASSLGAVYEQYF
>TRBJ1-5|.|few|TRBV6-5
TGTGCCAGCAGGGGAGGGGGAGATCGTAATCAGCCCCAGCATTTT
CASRGGGDRNQPQHF
>TRBJ1-2|.|.|TRBV28
TGTGCCAGCAGTTCCCCCGACAGGAGTGGCTACACCTTC
CASSSPDRSGYTF
>TRBJ1-2|.|.|TRBV4-1
TGCGCCAGCAGCCAGGAACAGGGCGCGGGCTATGGCTACACCTTC
CASSQEQGAGYGYTF
>TRBJ1-2|.|.|TRBV6-1
TGTGCCAGCAGGATCACAGGGTCTGATGGCTACACCTTC
CASRITGSDGYTF
>TRBJ2-3|.|.|TRBV27
TGTGCCAGCAGTGACCTACAGGGCTGGAGCACAGATACGCAGTATTTT
CASSDLQGWSTDTQYF
>TRBJ1-2|TRBD1|.|TRBV7-3
TGTGCCAGCAGCCACGACAGGGGAGGGGGTGGCTACACCTTC
CASSHDRGGGGYTF